Following are 21 T cell receptor beta chains from one sample sequenced in a study of CD8 T cells in Susac syndrome. The RNA, 0.5 to 1 ug, was put through reverse transcription using random hexamers. From the immunoSEQ multiplex PCR reads, TCRdb called clonotypes with MiXCR, one entry per CDR3 protein. The sample has over 350,000 distinct CDR3 sequences, 85% seen once; the top ten hold 0.09% to 0.15%. The sequenced sample was CD8+ T cells from PBMCs. Receptors were obtained from a human donor with multiple sclerosis.

The genes are TRBV28 and TRBJ2-5, with 7 bases identical to TRBD2. Germline trimming cut 5 bases from V and 4 bases from J; bases unmatched to any gene: 10. This CDR3 is 15 amino acids long. Looked up from germline, CDR1 is MDHEN and CDR2 is SYDVKM. CDR3 amino acids: CASSPLRGGGETQYF. The DNA of the CDR3 is TGTGCCAGCAGTCCTCTCCGAGGCGGGGGAGAGACCCAGTACTTC.

The chain links TRBV5-8 to TRBJ2-7, with D possibly TRBD2 on 6 matching bases. The CDR3 totals 16 residues. CDR1 and CDR2 (germline): SGHTS, YDEGEE. The V end was cut by 2 bases, the J end by 3 bases, with 18 bases between. Written as DNA, the CDR3 is TGTGCCAGCAGCTTTCGAGGGGACTCTCCCGACTACGAGCAGTACTTC. Translated, it gives CASSFRGDSPDYEQYF.

The CDR3 DNA sequence: TGTGCCAGCAGCTTAGAGCAGCTTTTCTACGAGCAGTACTTC. It is translated as CASSLEQLFYEQYF. The chain couples TRBV7-2 to TRBJ2-7; D gene ambiguous. Deletions cut 1 base from V and 3 bases from J, with 10 bases between. The CDR3 has 14 amino acids. Per the germline V gene, CDR1 is SGHTA and CDR2 is FQGNSA.

V usage is TRBV27 and J usage is TRBJ1-2; D gene unclear. V was cut by 6 bases and J by 8 bases, with 19 bases left in between. Germline values: CDR1 MNHEY, CDR2 SMNVEV (reference sequence). This CDR3 comprises 14 residues. The CDR3 bases are TGTGCCAGCAGCCTGCTGGGCAGCGACACAGGCTACACCTTC. Its translation is CASSLLGSDTGYTF.

V gene TRBV23-1 combines with J gene TRBJ1-1; D is uncertain. TRBV23-1 is classed as an ORF, of uncertain function. V was clipped by 0 bases and J by 0 bases, with 5 bases between them. The CDR3 totals 14 residues. This CDR3 reads CASSQSMLNTEAFF. As DNA, the CDR3 is TGCGCCAGCAGTCAATCCATGTTGAACACTGAAGCTTTCTTT.

This chain uses TRBV7-2 with TRBJ2-7; D not resolved. In germline, CDR1 is SGHTA, CDR2 FQGNSA. CDR3 length: 12 amino acids. The V end was cut by 5 bases, the J end by 4 bases, with 9 bases between. Here the CDR3 reads CASSRAPYEQYF. For the CDR3, the DNA is TGTGCCAGCAGCCGCGCACCGTACGAGCAGTACTTC.

In DNA form, the CDR3 reads TGCGCCAGCAGTGACGAGAGTATACTTGAAAAACTGTTTTTT. Translation gives CASSDESILEKLFF. The V and J genes are TRBV10-1 and TRBJ1-4; D uncertain. V gave up 3 bases and J gave up 7 bases, with 12 bases separating them. Germline loops: CDR1 WNHNN, CDR2 SYGVQD (reference sequence). This CDR3 region has 14 residues.

This sequence joins TRBV5-1 and TRBJ2-1; TRBD2 might be the D (6 bases). V was shortened by 2 bases and J by 4 bases, with 10 bases between the two germline ends. Germline V gives CDR1 SGHRS, CDR2 YFSETQ. The CDR3 length is 14 residues. DNA for the CDR3: TGCGCCAGCAGCTTACGGGAGCCGTACAATGAGCAGTTCTTC. Its translation: CASSLREPYNEQFF.

The chain's CDR3 is CASSTPLDREATGELFF. As DNA, the CDR3 is TGTGCCAGCAGCACCCCCTTGGACAGGGAGGCCACCGGGGAGCTGTTTTTT. This chain joins TRBV6-1 and TRBJ2-2; 8 bases align to TRBD1. V lost 6 bases and J lost 4; bases outside the gene matches: 13. CDR1 is MNHNS and CDR2 is SASEGT in the germline V gene. CDR3 length equals 17 residues.

V gene TRBV12-3 or TRBV12-4 combines with J gene TRBJ2-2, with D possibly being TRBD2 (6 bases). V lost 6 bases and J lost 0, with 17 bases in between. The CDR3 has 17 residues. DNA for the CDR3: TGTGCCAGCAGCGACCTAGGGACTGGAACGAACACCGGGGAGCTGTTTTTT. It codes for CASSDLGTGTNTGELFF.

The J gene is TRBJ2-2, the V gene TRBV7-8; 9 nucleotides agree with TRBD2. Germline values: CDR1 SGHVS, CDR2 FQNEAQ. V was clipped by 4 bases and J by 1 base; unmatched bases: 4. This CDR3 is built from 16 residues. CDR3 sequence reads: CASSSHSGRNTGELFF. CDR3 DNA: TGTGCCAGCAGCTCCCATAGCGGGAGGAACACCGGGGAGCTGTTTTTT.

The rearrangement joins TRBV27 to TRBJ1-5; D possibly corresponds to TRBD1 (6 bases). V lost 0 bases and J lost 7, with 16 bases in between. Per the germline V gene, CDR1 is MNHEY and CDR2 is SMNVEV (reference sequence). The CDR3 loop spans 16 amino acids. The CDR3 region is CASSLSSQGQNQPQHF. The DNA for the CDR3 is TGTGCCAGCAGTTTATCGTCACAGGGCCAAAACCAGCCCCAGCATTTT.

This chain joins TRBV27 and TRBJ2-7, with 7 bases identical to TRBD1. V lost 2 bases to trimming and J lost 5 bases; unmatched junction nucleotides: 12. This CDR3 has 16 residues. From germline, CDR1 is MNHEY and CDR2 SMNVEV (reference sequence). DNA of the CDR3: TGTGCCAGCAGTTTAAGTGGGCAGGGGGTCCGGAACGAGCAGTACTTC. Encoded protein: CASSLSGQGVRNEQYF.

The chain combines TRBV3-1 with TRBJ2-7; D is possibly TRBD1 (6 bases). Germline loops: CDR1 LGHDT, CDR2 YNNKEL (reference sequence). V lost 2 bases, J lost 3 bases, and 17 bases lay in between. This CDR3 has 16 amino acids. CDR3 sequence: CASSQLDGQKHYEQYF. The CDR3 DNA reads TGTGCCAGCAGCCAATTGGACGGACAGAAACACTACGAGCAGTACTTC.

V is TRBV10-3 and J is TRBJ1-4, with a weak D call TRBD1 (6 bases). CDR1 is ENHRY and CDR2 is SYGVKD in the germline V gene. Trimming took off 3 bases at V and 0 bases at J, with 8 bases between the two ends. The CDR3 covers 15 residues. CDR3 nucleotide sequence: TGTGCCATCAGTGACAGGGGAGCAACTAATGAAAAACTGTTTTTT. Amino acid sequence: CAISDRGATNEKLFF.

The chain is built from TRBV5-1 and TRBJ2-7, with D unresolved. V was trimmed by 4 bases and J by 5 bases, leaving 19 bases between them. The CDR3 contains 15 residues. The germline V gene has CDR1 SGHRS and CDR2 YFSETQ. For the CDR3, the DNA is TGCGCCAGCAGCCCCTTCGGGTACGGTACTAACGAGCAGTACTTC. Amino acids: CASSPFGYGTNEQYF.

V gene TRBV27 combines with J gene TRBJ2-2; D is unclear. This CDR3 is built from 13 residues. V dropped 2 bases and J dropped 7 bases, with 8 bases sitting between them. Germline lookup yields CDR1 MNHEY and CDR2 SMNVEV (reference sequence). As DNA, the CDR3 is TGTGCCAGCAGTTTAATGGCTGGCGGGGAGCTGTTTTTT. Its protein product is CASSLMAGGELFF.

This chain uses TRBV19 with TRBJ2-7, with D uncertain. The CDR3 length is 15 residues. Germline loops: CDR1 LNHDA, CDR2 SQIVND (reference sequence). V was pared by 3 bases and J by 1 base, with 13 bases between. The CDR3 loop reads CASSISSTSSYEQYF. CDR3 in DNA: TGTGCCAGTAGTATTTCGTCTACTTCTTCCTACGAGCAGTACTTC.

This clonotype has only a few counts. This chain joins TRBV27 and TRBJ2-7; 7 bases fit TRBD2. The germline gives CDR1 MNHEY, CDR2 SMNVEV (reference sequence). V lost 5 bases to trimming and J lost 0 bases; unmatched junction nucleotides: 7. CDR3 size: 15 residues. CDR3 sequence reads: CASSTSGGDSYEQYF. CDR3 nucleotide sequence: TGTGCCAGCAGTACCTCGGGAGGCGACTCCTACGAGCAGTACTTC.

This chain uses TRBV11-2 with TRBJ2-2; TRBD2 is a possible D gene (7 bases). The CDR3 runs to 17 residues. V was clipped by 3 bases and J by 7 bases, with 21 bases between them. Germline CDR1 is SGHAT and CDR2 is FQNNGV. The CDR3 DNA reads as TGTGCCAGCAGCTTGGACCGCGAGGGGAGGGGGAACGGGGAGCTGTTTTTT. Translated: CASSLDREGRGNGELFF.

The chain links TRBV5-1 to TRBJ1-6; D perhaps matches TRBD1 (5 bases). The CDR3 length is 13 residues. The V gene's germline CDR1 is SGHRS and CDR2 YFSETQ. The V and J ends lost 4 bases and 7 bases respectively, with 9 bases between them. The CDR3: CASSQGTNSPLHF. The CDR3 bases are TGCGCCAGCAGCCAGGGAACAAATTCACCCCTCCACTTT.